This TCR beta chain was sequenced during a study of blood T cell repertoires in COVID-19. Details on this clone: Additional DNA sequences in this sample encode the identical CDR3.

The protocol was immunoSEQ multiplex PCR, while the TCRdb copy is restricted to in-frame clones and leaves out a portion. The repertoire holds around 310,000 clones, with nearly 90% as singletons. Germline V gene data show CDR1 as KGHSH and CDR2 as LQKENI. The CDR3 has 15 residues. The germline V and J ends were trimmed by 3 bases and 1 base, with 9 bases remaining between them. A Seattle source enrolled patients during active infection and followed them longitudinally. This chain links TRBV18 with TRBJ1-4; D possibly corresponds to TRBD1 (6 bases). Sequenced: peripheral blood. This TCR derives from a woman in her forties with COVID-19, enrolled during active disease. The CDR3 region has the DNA TGTGCCAGCTCACCCCTACAGGGAACTAATGAAAAACTGTTTTTT. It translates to CASSPLQGTNEKLFF.